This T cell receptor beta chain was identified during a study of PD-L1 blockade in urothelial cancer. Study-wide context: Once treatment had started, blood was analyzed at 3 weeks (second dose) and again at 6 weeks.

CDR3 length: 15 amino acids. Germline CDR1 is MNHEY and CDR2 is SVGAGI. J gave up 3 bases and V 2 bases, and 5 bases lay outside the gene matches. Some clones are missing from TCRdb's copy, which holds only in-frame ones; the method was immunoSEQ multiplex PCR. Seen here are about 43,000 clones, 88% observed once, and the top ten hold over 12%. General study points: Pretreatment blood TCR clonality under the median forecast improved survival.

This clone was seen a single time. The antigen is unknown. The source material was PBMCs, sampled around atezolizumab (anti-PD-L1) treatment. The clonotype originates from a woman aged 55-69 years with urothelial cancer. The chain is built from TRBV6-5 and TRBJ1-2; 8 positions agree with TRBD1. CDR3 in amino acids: CASSYAPTGDYGYTF. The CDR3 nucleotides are TGTGCCAGCAGTTACGCCCCGACAGGGGACTATGGCTACACCTTC.